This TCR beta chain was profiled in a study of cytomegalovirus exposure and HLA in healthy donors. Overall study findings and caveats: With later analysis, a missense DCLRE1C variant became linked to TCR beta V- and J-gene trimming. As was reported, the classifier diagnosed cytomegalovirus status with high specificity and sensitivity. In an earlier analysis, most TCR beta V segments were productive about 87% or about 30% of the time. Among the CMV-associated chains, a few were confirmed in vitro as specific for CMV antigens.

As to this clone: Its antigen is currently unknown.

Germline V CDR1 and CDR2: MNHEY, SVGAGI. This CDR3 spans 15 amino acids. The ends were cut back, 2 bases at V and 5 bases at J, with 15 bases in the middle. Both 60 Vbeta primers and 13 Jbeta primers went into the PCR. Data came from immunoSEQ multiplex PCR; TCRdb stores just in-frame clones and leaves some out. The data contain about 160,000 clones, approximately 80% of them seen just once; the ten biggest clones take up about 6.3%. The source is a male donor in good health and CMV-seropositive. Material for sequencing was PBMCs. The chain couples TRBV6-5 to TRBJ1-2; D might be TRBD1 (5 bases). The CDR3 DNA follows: TGTGCCAGCAGTTACGGGAGGGGCAGGGCATATGGCTACACCTTC. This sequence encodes CASSYGRGRAYGYTF.